The 28 T cell receptor beta chains listed next were all sequenced from one sample in a study of breast tumors, draining lymph nodes, adjacent tissues (TCRdb year 2016). The axillary draining lymph nodes of breast cancer patients were the source of the lymph node samples. Receptor amplification or capture employed multiplex PCR. The listed sequencing device is Illumina HiSeq 2000. TCRdb reran the public reads through fastp at Q25 and MiXCR, keeping productive beta chains. Every distinct CDR3 protein forms one entry, paired with its most common genes and DNA. Here the sample has about 180,000 distinct CDR3 sequences; roughly 30% occur a single time. 4% to 5.5% of the sample goes to the ten largest clones. Material: axillary lymph node tissue. All receptors come from a female donor with breast cancer. Some clones in this sample may be carry-over from other donors' samples.

In its sample, this clonotype was seen many times. The chain carries TRBV18 and TRBJ2-3, with D possibly TRBD2 on 5 matching bases. CDR1 and CDR2 (germline): KGHSH, LQKENI. The V end was cut by 1 base, the J end by 4 bases, with 15 bases between. The length of the CDR3 is 16 residues. The CDR3 region has the DNA TGTGCCAGCTCACCACTAGAAAAAGAGGGTCCAGATACGCAGTATTTT. It specifies CASSPLEKEGPDTQYF.

This clonotype turned up a few times. The rearrangement uses TRBV6-1 and TRBJ1-2, with TRBD1 matching over 12 bases. V dropped 6 bases and J dropped 9; count of bases not matched to a gene: 8. Germline CDR1 and CDR2: MNHNS and SASEGT. The CDR3 runs to 14 residues. The CDR3 here is CASRRRGQGASYTF. The DNA for the CDR3 is TGTGCCAGCAGACGACGGGGACAGGGGGCAAGCTACACCTTC.

In its sample, this clonotype was seen many times. J is TRBJ1-5 and V is TRBV12-3 or TRBV12-4, with D perhaps TRBD1 (5 bases). V was cut by 6 bases and J by 2 bases, with 14 bases left in between. The CDR3 contains 15 residues. The CDR3 DNA sequence: TGTGCCAGCAGAAAACAGGAGAATCGCAATCAGCCCCAGCATTTT. Translated, it gives CASRKQENRNQPQHF.

Ten or more counts support this clonotype. The chain employs TRBV14 and TRBJ1-3; D unclear. The length of the CDR3 is 12 residues. Germline CDR1 reads SGHDN; CDR2 reads FVKESK. Trimming left V 0 bases short and J 4 bases short, with 1 base between. CDR3 DNA sequence: TGTGCCAGCAGCCAAGAGGGAAACACCATATATTTT. It codes for CASSQEGNTIYF.

This clonotype was recorded only once. The V and J genes are TRBV7-9 and TRBJ2-3; D possibly corresponds to TRBD2 (5 bases). Germline loops: CDR1 SEHNR, CDR2 FQNEAQ (reference sequence). The V end lost 10 bases, the J end lost 7 bases, and 21 bases lay between the germline ends. This CDR3 region has 14 residues. CDR3 bases: TGTGCCACCAAAGACCCCCGGGGTGGGAATACGCAGTATTTT. Translation gives CATKDPRGGNTQYF.

This clonotype has at least ten counts. J is TRBJ1-5 and V is TRBV4-1; D is perhaps TRBD1 (6 bases). Germline CDR1 MGHRA, CDR2 YSYEKL. V lost 1 base and J lost 4, with 17 bases in between. This CDR3 is built from 17 residues. CDR3 protein: CASSQAHTEGGNQPQHF. The CDR3 nucleotides are TGCGCCAGCAGCCAAGCCCACACGGAAGGGGGTAATCAGCCCCAGCATTTT.

This clonotype was seen repeatedly, ten times or more. The chain has TRBV30 and TRBJ2-7; D may be TRBD1 (6 bases). Germline CDR1 and CDR2: GTSNPN and SVGIG (reference sequence). There are 13 residues in the CDR3. Between the trimmed V and J ends, which lost 4 bases and 3 bases, there was a span of 13 bases. CDR3 loop: CAWNVGANYEQYF. CDR3 sequence (DNA): TGTGCCTGGAACGTGGGGGCGAACTACGAGCAGTACTTC.

This clonotype was observed many times. J is TRBJ1-6 and V is TRBV27, with D uncertain. With 5 bases removed from V and 9 bases from J, the gap between germline ends came to 8 bases. Germline V gives CDR1 MNHEY, CDR2 SMNVEV (reference sequence). CDR3 length: 12 amino acids. The CDR3 coding sequence is TGTGCCAGCAGTCCCCAAGGTTCACCCCTCCACTTT. Amino acids: CASSPQGSPLHF.

V and J are TRBV29-1 and TRBJ1-2, with a weak D call TRBD1 (5 bases). The CDR3 covers 12 residues. With 7 bases removed from V and 2 bases from J, the gap between germline ends came to 11 bases. From germline, CDR1 is SQVTM and CDR2 ANQGSEA. The CDR3, as DNA: TGCAGCGGAGGGGATGCAAACTATGGCTACACCTTC. Translation: CSGGDANYGYTF.

Of note for this clonotype: A much bigger clone sits one base away, suggesting this may be a read error. The rearrangement uses TRBV7-8 and TRBJ2-1, with 8 positions matching TRBD1. J was trimmed by 4 bases and V by 4 bases; bases with no gene match: 12. This CDR3 has 17 residues. CDR1 is SGHVS and CDR2 is FQNEAQ in the germline V gene. CDR3 sequence: CASSSEYRGLVYNEQFF. The CDR3 coding sequence is TGTGCCAGCAGCTCAGAGTACAGGGGGTTGGTATACAATGAGCAGTTCTTC.

Note on this clonotype: Being one base from a much bigger clone, this may be a read error. No DNA is shown, since the ends of the CDR3 on it are uncertain; the CDR3 is the one TCRdb lists. The J gene is TRBJ1-2, the V gene TRBV9; no check of the table's D call, TRBD1, against the DNA was made. The CDR3 numbers 15 amino acids, ends counted. Germline V gene sequence: CDR1 SGDLS, CDR2 YYNGEE. The CDR3: CASSVAGGAGYGSTF.

This clonotype is a singleton in its sample. This chain links TRBV7-2 with TRBJ2-7; TRBD1 might be the D (5 bases). In germline, CDR1 is SGHTA, CDR2 FQGNSA. Trimming took 1 base from V and 1 from J, leaving 11 bases between them. This CDR3 spans 15 amino acids. CDR3 amino acids: CASSLGTRPSYEQYF. The CDR3 DNA reads TGTGCCAGCAGCTTAGGGACACGCCCTTCCTACGAGCAGTACTTC.

This clonotype was counted between two and nine times. The chain links TRBV18 to TRBJ2-2, with 7 nucleotides matching TRBD2. The CDR3 loop spans 17 amino acids. The ends lost 2 bases at V and 1 base at J; junction bases unmatched: 7. Germline lookup yields CDR1 KGHSH and CDR2 LQKENI. CDR3 sequence (DNA): TGTGCCAGCTCACCAATAAATAAGCGGGAGAACACCGGGGAGCTGTTTTTT. As protein: CASSPINKRENTGELFF.

This clonotype has more than one count but fewer than ten. This chain joins TRBV27 and TRBJ1-5; TRBD1 might be the D (5 bases). The V gene lost 4 bases and the J gene lost 7 bases, with 11 bases spanning the gap. From germline, CDR1 is MNHEY and CDR2 SMNVEV (reference sequence). This CDR3 has 13 residues. The CDR3 DNA reads TGTGCCAGCAGTTACAGATGGGGGCAGCCCCAGCATTTT. It translates to CASSYRWGQPQHF.

The V call is TRBV27, the J call TRBJ2-4; D tentatively fits TRBD1 or TRBD2 (5 bases each). Germline CDR1 and CDR2: MNHEY and SMNVEV (reference sequence). Between the trimmed V and J ends, which lost 4 bases and 10 bases, there was a span of 8 bases. This CDR3 spans 11 amino acids. CDR3 loop: CASSSGLIQYF. In DNA form, the CDR3 reads TGTGCCAGCAGTTCGGGGCTGATTCAGTACTTC.

This clonotype appeared a single time. The V and J genes are TRBV7-9 and TRBJ2-6, with 9 positions matching TRBD2. Germline V lookup: CDR1 SEHNR, CDR2 FQNEAQ (reference sequence). V gave up 5 bases and J gave up 4 bases; unmatched junction bases: 3. This CDR3 spans 15 amino acids. CDR3 sequence (DNA): TGTGCCAGCAGCCCAACTAGCGGGGGGGCCAACGTCCTGACTTTC. Amino acid sequence: CASSPTSGGANVLTF.

In this sample, this clonotype turned up many times. The chain recombines TRBV5-1 with TRBJ2-7; weak D call: TRBD2 (7 bases). Germline V lookup: CDR1 SGHRS, CDR2 YFSETQ. Trimming shortened V by 1 base and J by 7 bases, and 15 bases separated the two germline ends. The CDR3 contains 14 residues. Here the CDR3 reads CASSLSGGAGEQYF. CDR3 bases: TGCGCCAGCAGCTTGTCGGGGGGCGCCGGGGAGCAGTACTTC.

Note on this clonotype: A much larger clone is a single base away; this may be a read error. The CDR3 loop is CSARVAVSYTEQFF. The CDR3 bases are TGCAGTGCTAGAGTGGCGGTAAGCTACACTGAGCAGTTCTTC. This rearrangement joins TRBV20-1 to TRBJ2-1, with unresolved D. The germline CDR1 and CDR2 sequences are DFQATT and SNEGSKA (reference sequence). The CDR3 is 14 residues long.

In its sample, this clonotype was seen a few times. The chain recombines TRBV6-2 or TRBV6-3 with TRBJ2-7; weak D call: TRBD2 (5 bases). CDR1 and CDR2 from the germline V gene are MNHEY and SVGEGT. Trimming stripped 7 bases from V and 6 bases from J, with 10 bases between. CDR3 length equals 11 residues. CDR3 in DNA: TGTGCCAGCACCCCAGGAGGCGAGCAGTACTTC. Translation: CASTPGGEQYF.

A note on this clonotype: This may be a read error, as it is one base from a much larger clone. The gene calls are TRBV6-5 and TRBJ1-2, with a weak D call TRBD1 (6 bases). Germline CDR1 is MNHEY and CDR2 is SVGAGI. The CDR3 is made up of 14 amino acids. V gave up 5 bases and J gave up 4 bases, with 14 bases separating them. CDR3 in DNA: TGTGCCAGCAGTCCCGGGACATCCTTCTATGGCTACACCTTC. It yields the protein CASSPGTSFYGYTF.

V and J are TRBV18 and TRBJ1-2, with D unresolved. Trimming removed 3 bases from V and 8 bases from J, with 16 bases in between. This CDR3 is built from 14 residues. Germline V gene sequence: CDR1 KGHSH, CDR2 LQKENI. CDR3: CASSPINTLGGYTF. The CDR3 DNA reads TGTGCCAGCTCACCGATTAATACCTTGGGGGGCTACACCTTC.

The chain combines TRBV7-9 with TRBJ2-2, with D possibly TRBD2 on 6 matching bases. Germline V lookup: CDR1 SEHNR, CDR2 FQNEAQ (reference sequence). The V and J ends lost 5 bases and 3 bases respectively, with 22 bases between them. This CDR3 is 18 amino acids long. The CDR3 spells CASSLNVKGGPYTGELFF. CDR3 nucleotides: TGTGCCAGCAGCCTCAATGTGAAGGGAGGACCCTACACCGGGGAGCTGTTTTTT.

This clonotype was counted only a few times. V usage is TRBV15 and J usage is TRBJ1-1; D call uncertain. This CDR3 comprises 15 residues. Germline V gene sequence: CDR1 LNHNV, CDR2 YYDKDF (reference sequence). V dropped 6 bases and J dropped 5 bases, with 19 bases sitting between them. The CDR3 bases are TGTGCCACCAGGTACGGTAGGGTCTCGGGGACTGAAGCTTTCTTT. Protein product: CATRYGRVSGTEAFF.

This clonotype was recorded many times. The genes are TRBV10-3 and TRBJ1-2, with D possibly TRBD1 on 5 matching bases. V was shortened by 6 bases and J by 8 bases, with 13 bases between the two germline ends. Germline V lookup: CDR1 ENHRY, CDR2 SYGVKD. This CDR3 is 12 amino acids long. The CDR3 sequence is CAIRPPGRGYTF. CDR3 nucleotides: TGTGCCATCAGACCACCGGGACGCGGCTACACCTTC.

The table lists this clonotype with many counts. The chain carries TRBV7-2 and TRBJ1-2; 11 bases map to TRBD1. V lost 5 bases, J lost 4 bases, and 9 bases stayed unmatched. Germline V gives CDR1 SGHTA, CDR2 FQGNSA. The CDR3 loop spans 16 amino acids. The CDR3 sequence is CASSPGGQGASYGYTF. CDR3 nucleotide sequence: TGTGCCAGCAGCCCTGGAGGACAGGGGGCAAGCTATGGCTACACCTTC.

Details on this clonotype: A read error may explain this, as a much larger clone is one base away. This chain uses TRBV5-6 with TRBJ2-7; D gene unclear. The CDR3 spans 14 residues. V gave up 3 bases and J gave up 2 bases, with 12 bases separating them. CDR1 and CDR2 (germline): SGHDT, YYEEEE. CDR3 nucleotide sequence: TGTGCCAGCAGCTCCTACATTGCCCCCTACGAGCAGTACTTC. Its translation: CASSSYIAPYEQYF.

The table lists this clonotype with many counts. This chain links TRBV4-1 with TRBJ2-3; weak D call: TRBD1 (6 bases). The germline V gene encodes CDR1 MGHRA and CDR2 YSYEKL. The CDR3 runs to 14 residues. The V gene lost 5 bases and the J gene lost 2 bases, with 11 bases spanning the gap. The CDR3 bases are TGCGCCAGCAGCTACCGACAGGACACAGATACGCAGTATTTT. Its translation is CASSYRQDTDTQYF.

The sample holds a few counts of this clonotype. V is TRBV11-3 and J is TRBJ2-1; either TRBD1 or TRBD2 may supply D (6 bases each). The CDR3 is made up of 22 amino acids. Between the trimmed V and J ends, which lost 2 bases and 9 bases, there was a span of 38 bases. Germline-derived CDR1 and CDR2 are SGHNT and YENEEA. The CDR3: CASSLISVVWGASHEGRGEQFF. The CDR3 coding sequence is TGTGCCAGCAGCTTAATCTCGGTAGTCTGGGGGGCCTCACATGAGGGGCGGGGTGAGCAGTTCTTC.